The present TCR beta chain was sequenced within a study of long-term antiretroviral therapy in people with HIV (dated by TCRdb to between 2021 and 2024). Some background on the complete study: The earliest samples were collected about a decade before the 2015 WHO recommendation for immediate ART, when ART was typically delayed until CD4 counts fell. This retrospective serial study examined whether starting ART and sustained HIV suppression were associated with changes in the composition and diversity of the TRB repertoire in peripheral blood. A total of some 200 cryopreserved PBMC samples came from a few dozen adults with confirmed HIV infection and were collected serially over a mean of roughly 6 years (range 1-12). Of the approximately 28 participants with HIV, approximately ten were female. No cross-contamination during QIAcube processing was shown when test extractions of a monoclonal T-cell line were performed alongside some 33 polyclonal samples.

The immunoSEQ hsTCRB v3.0 assay was used at survey level resolution for TRB variable region sequencing. A depth of roughly 40,000-55,000 T-cell genomes per sample was targeted for TRB sequencing. TRB libraries were pooled and sequenced on an Illumina MiSeq using a v3 150-cycle kit. The authors processed their data as follows. Repertoire analysis ran in R within a reproducible Nextflow workflow covering QC, data transformation and analysis. LymphoSeq2, an R package for exploring AIRR-Seq data, was used to implement custom analyses. A few samples yielding fewer than 5000 total TRB sequences were excluded, leaving more than 150 analyzed HIV repertoires. Among the 180 to 200 HIV repertoires that were kept, roughly 58 were collected before ART initiation and 120 to 140 were collected after ART initiation. Repertoires were downsampled to 5000 TRB nucleotide sequences, and summary statistics were averaged over 100 downsampling iterations. Only TRB sequences with CDR3 regions of at least seven amino acids were retained for analysis. Diversity was measured with a Shannon entropy-derived clonality score and the Gini coefficient. In the repertoire networks, any two of the top 5000 CDR3 amino acid sequences were connected whenever the two sequences differed by an edit distance of one. GLIPH2 predicted antigen specificity groups and MHC restriction for TRB CDR3 amino acid sequences. Known CMV, EBV, HIV or tissue antigen associations were flagged by matching CDR3 amino acid sequences against VDJdb and McPAS-TCR. Pre-ART, post-ART and control groups were compared with Wilcoxon signed-rank tests and Holm-Bonferroni correction. This immuneACCESS table, as held by TCRdb, lists in-frame sequences with V and J called but not all clones. Of the missing ones, under half trace to an unresolved V gene in checked studies; the others have no known cause. Clonal size and the V and J genes are those of that table, whereas D and trimming came from the DNA. Here the sample has about 19,000 clones; more than 65% occur a single time. In total, the top ten clones hold roughly 14% of the sample.

As regards this clone: Its specific antigen is unknown. Base qualities are not provided; no much larger clone lies one nucleotide away.

Reading the germline V gene (reference sequence) gives CDR1 LNHNV and CDR2 YYDKDF. Measured from the cysteine to the phenylalanine, the CDR3 is 13 residues long. The kept DNA is CDR3 alone, 39 bases in frame from the first base. A distance of 6 bases separates the germline ends of V and J, which lose 5 bases and 0 bases respectively. Overall study outcomes, separate from this receptor: A significant increase in TRB diversity was found to be associated with ART initiation, although TRB diversity was observed to remain significantly below that of transplant donor controls even after long-term ART. Unsorted PBMC were profiled instead of sorted CD4+ and CD8+ T cells because pre-ART samples had limited cell numbers. The repertoire was dominated across all time points by expanded TRB clones identified before ART initiation, although this dominance was seen to fluctuate and to decrease in many PLHIV after ART. Owing to limited PBMC availability, only the TCR beta chain was sequenced, without alpha chain pairing. No data were available on ART adherence, viral resistance or therapy changes, limiting inferences about post-ART repertoire changes. The samples span the years 2004 to 2017, and the ART regimens used may be less effective than current regimens. Narrower CDR3 length ranges were observed in HIV repertoires than in controls, and an antigen-experienced repertoire with only a slight naive shift after ART was suggested by the network structure.

Inclusion was restricted to participants for whom at least one PBMC sample before ART initiation and at least two post-ART samples were available. All participants with HIV were treated in the United States of America. Before DNA extraction, cryopreserved samples of about 0.95-10 million PBMC were thawed and then washed. At the time of the earliest PBMC sample, participants with HIV were aged between roughly 20 and 54 years. PBMC samples from each participant spanned 1-4 timepoints before ART initiation and 2-8 timepoints after ART initiation, with a median of 7 samples. Serial HIV viral load, CD4+ T-cell count, ART history and demographic data were obtained for every participant. A Qiagen kit on a QIAcube was used to extract genomic DNA from unsorted PBMC, with samples processed in batches of 12.

The chain links TRBV15 with TRBJ2-3, with an unclear D gene assignment. The source is a woman aged 45-60 years with HIV. The sequencing here drew on unsorted PBMCs, taken 0.5 years before starting antiretroviral therapy. The DNA reads as follows: TGTGCCACCAGCGGCGGCAGCACAGATACGCAGTATTTT. This codes for CATSGGSTDTQYF. With the portions outside the CDR3 filled from the reference TRBV15 and TRBJ2-3 genes, the complete variable region becomes DAMVIQNPRYQVTQFGKPVTLSCSQTLNHNVMYWYQQKSSQAPKLLFHYYDKDFNNEADTPDNFQSRRPNTSFCFLDIRSPGLGDTAMYLCATSGGSTDTQYFGPGTRLTVL.